This entry lists 14 T cell receptor beta chains sequenced from one sample in a study of human T cells and chemical hapten exposure. Documented time point: patch test 1, 2 weeks after DPC sensitization. Indicated treatment: therapeutic diphenylcyclopropenone sensitization with weekly scalp DPC. TCRdb analysed the RACE reads with MiXCR anew, one entry per CDR3 protein. Here the sample spans under 130,000 distinct CDR3 sequences, about 10% being singletons. Sequencing was performed on whole blood, taken in connection with sensitization to the hapten diphenylcyclopropenone (DPC). The receptor source for this set is a middle-aged woman with alopecia areata. Some clones in this sample may be carry-over from other donors' samples.

A few counts support this clonotype. The rearrangement uses TRBV19 and TRBJ2-3; D is unresolved. Per the germline V gene, CDR1 is LNHDA and CDR2 is SQIVND (reference sequence). Trimming removed 6 bases from V and 2 bases from J, with 15 bases in between. This CDR3 is 15 amino acids long. For the CDR3, the DNA is TGTGCCAGTAGGGCCCCGGCTGGGTCCACAGATACGCAGTATTTT. This translates into CASRAPAGSTDTQYF. The variable domain in full, completed from reference TRBV19 and TRBJ2-3, reads DGGITQSPKYLFRKEGQNVTLSCEQNLNHDAMYWYRQDPGQGLRLIYYSQIVNDFQKGDIAEGYSVSREKKESFPLTVTSAQKNPTAFYLCASRAPAGSTDTQYFGPGTRLTVL.

Ten or more counts support this clonotype. The chain employs TRBV20-1 and TRBJ1-5; D is possibly TRBD1 (6 bases). Trimming took off 4 bases at V and 7 bases at J, with 35 bases between the two ends. This CDR3 spans 20 amino acids. Germline V gene data show CDR1 as DFQATT and CDR2 as SNEGSKA (reference sequence). CDR3 in DNA: TGCAGTGCTATACGACCCGCAGACTGGGGGGCCGCGAGATCTGGACAGCCCCAGCATTTT. Translation: CSAIRPADWGAARSGQPQHF.

The chain has TRBV25-1 and TRBJ1-1; TRBD1 might be the D (5 bases). From germline, CDR1 is MGHDK and CDR2 SYGVNS. The CDR3 covers 14 residues. Trimming left V 8 bases short and J 5 bases short, with 18 bases between. CDR3 DNA: TGTGCCAGCGACCCTGACACGGGGGGGACTGAAGCTTTCTTT. Encoded protein: CASDPDTGGTEAFF.

The V gene is TRBV29-1, the J gene TRBJ2-2; D not resolved. The CDR3 is made up of 11 amino acids. The germline CDR1 and CDR2 sequences are SQVTM and ANQGSEA. The V gene lost 7 bases and the J gene lost 5 bases, with 8 bases spanning the gap. The chain's CDR3 is CSALTTGELFF. The CDR3 bases are TGCAGCGCCCTCACGACCGGGGAGCTGTTTTTT.

The rearrangement joins TRBV4-3 to TRBJ2-3; tentative D call: TRBD2 (7 bases). V was shortened by 1 base and J by 0 bases, with 29 bases between the two germline ends. The CDR3 consists of 22 residues. Germline CDR1 is LGHNA and CDR2 is YSLEER. The CDR3 reads CASSQAGRSSGEGGPSTDTQYF. In DNA, the CDR3 is TGCGCCAGCAGCCAAGCCGGAAGGTCAAGCGGGGAAGGGGGGCCTAGCACAGATACGCAGTATTTT.

This clonotype was seen repeatedly, ten times or more. DNA for the CDR3: TGTGCCAGCAGCCGACAGGGACTACTCTTTAGCGCAGATACGCAGTATTTT. Amino acid sequence: CASSRQGLLFSADTQYF. The rearrangement links TRBV21-1 to TRBJ2-3; the table gives TRBD1 as D, unverified against the DNA. TRBV21-1 constitutes a pseudogene. The CDR3 covers 17 residues.

The V gene is TRBV6-2 or TRBV6-3, the J gene TRBJ2-7; TRBD1 agrees at 7 bases. Looked up from germline, CDR1 is MNHEY and CDR2 is SVGEGT. With 6 bases clipped from V and 5 bases from J, the junction kept 4 bases outside the gene matches. This CDR3 comprises 12 residues. CDR3 coding DNA: TGTGCCAGCAGCGACAGGGAACACGAGCAGTACTTC. As protein: CASSDREHEQYF.

This clonotype was observed at least ten times. V gene TRBV23-1 combines with J gene TRBJ2-7; D perhaps matches TRBD2 (7 bases). TRBV23-1 is designated an ORF whose function remains uncertain. The CDR3 is 17 amino acids. Trimming shortened V by 2 bases and J by 2 bases, and 19 bases separated the two germline ends. The CDR3 loop is CASSQPGLNRDPYEQYF. Written as DNA, the CDR3 is TGCGCCAGCAGTCAACCGGGACTAAACAGGGATCCCTACGAGCAGTACTTC.

Only a few counts were recorded for this clonotype. The rearrangement uses TRBV20-1 and TRBJ2-5, with a possible D match to TRBD2 (6 bases). V gave up 1 base and J gave up 5 bases, with 14 bases separating them. Germline V CDR1 and CDR2: DFQATT, SNEGSKA (reference sequence). The CDR3 consists of 14 residues. The CDR3 DNA follows: TGCAGTGCTAGAGCGCAGTGGGGGGTGGAGACCCAGTACTTC. Encoded protein: CSARAQWGVETQYF.

On this clonotype: A read error may produce the germline difference seen at one junction end. This chain uses TRBV12-3 or TRBV12-4 with TRBJ2-7; D remains unclear. The CDR3 covers 14 residues. The CDR3 here is CASSLGHEAYEQYF. CDR3 nucleotides: TGTGCCAGCAGCTTAGGGCACGAGGCCTACGAGCAGTACTTC.

This clonotype was recorded many times. The chain is built from TRBV7-2 and TRBJ1-1; tentative D call: TRBD1 (5 bases). Germline V CDR1 and CDR2: SGHTA, FQGNSA. V was pared by 1 base and J by 7 bases, with 16 bases between. This CDR3 is built from 15 residues. In DNA form, the CDR3 reads TGTGCCAGCAGCTTAGTCGGGACCGAGGTATATGAAGCTTTCTTT. Its protein is CASSLVGTEVYEAFF.

CDR3: CATSRGTGNTIYF. CDR3 DNA sequence: TGTGCCACCAGCAGAGGAACTGGAAACACCATATATTTT. The V and J genes are TRBV15 and TRBJ1-3, with D unclear. CDR1 is LNHNV and CDR2 is YYDKDF in the germline V gene (reference sequence). Trimming stripped 1 base from V and 2 bases from J, with 3 bases between. The CDR3 length is 13 residues.

The chain has TRBV11-3 and TRBJ2-1; TRBD2 agrees at 9 bases. This CDR3 is built from 14 residues. Germline CDR1 is SGHNT and CDR2 is YENEEA. V trimming: 5 bases; J trimming: 5 bases; junction bases outside the gene matches: 4. This CDR3 reads CASSPTSGNNEQFF. The CDR3 bases are TGTGCCAGCAGCCCGACTAGCGGTAACAATGAGCAGTTCTTC.

The genes are TRBV3-1 and TRBJ2-3; either TRBD1 or TRBD2 may supply D (5 bases each). With 2 bases removed from V and 2 bases from J, the gap between germline ends came to 11 bases. The CDR3 loop spans 15 amino acids. Per germline, CDR1 LGHDT and CDR2 YNNKEL (reference sequence). CDR3 sequence reads: CASSQSGTYTDTQYF. The CDR3 nucleotides are TGTGCCAGCAGCCAATCTGGGACCTACACAGATACGCAGTATTTT.